The T cell receptor (beta chain) described here comes from a study of cytomegalovirus exposure and HLA in healthy donors. Overall study: The Caucasian-associated ancestry cluster contained 81% of the 398 genotyped donors. Findings and limits, study-wide: Sequencing depth across donors, presence/absence analyses assumed, was roughly uniform.

Germline values: CDR1 SGHRS, CDR2 YFSETQ. Trimming removed 3 bases at V and 0 bases at J, with 5 bases between. This CDR3 has 13 amino acids. Primers for the PCR totalled 60 Vbeta and 13 Jbeta. TCRdb's table, derived via immunoSEQ multiplex PCR, lists solely in-frame clones and lacks some. The table includes about 86,000 clones, over 70% detected once. Concerning this clone itself: As yet, its antigen is unknown.

This rearrangement joins TRBV5-1 to TRBJ2-3, with no clear D. This TCR was recovered from a man between 60 and 70 years old in good health and CMV-seronegative. The specimen was PBMCs. The CDR3 sequence: CASSSQSTDTQYF. In nucleotides, the CDR3 is TGCGCCAGCAGCTCTCAGAGCACAGATACGCAGTATTTT.